The clone carrying this T cell receptor (beta chain) was counted many times. Antigen unknown. The germline V and J ends were trimmed by 0 bases and 6 bases, with 12 bases remaining between them. The CDR3 covers 15 residues. CDR1 and CDR2 from the germline V gene are LGHDT and YNNKEL (reference sequence). Patients having uncontrolled infection, another autoimmune disease, pregnancy or lactation were not included. Fresh peripheral blood, under 13 ml, was the source of the PBMCs. TCR beta CDR3 sequences were amplified from RNA transcripts. The study used the HTBI primer set for a first-round RT-PCR of the TCR CDR3. One entry per CDR3 protein, called by TCRdb with MiXCR from the multiplex PCR reads. The table includes around 700,000 distinct CDR3 sequences, just over 35% detected once. This specimen belongs to a study of T cells in Graves' hyperthyroidism and ophthalmopathy. Notes on the study in general: Most thyroid-expanded clonotypes above 0.001 were also found in blood. The model foresaw ophthalmopathy a median around 6.8 months prior to onset.

The sequencing sample was made of blood. The clonotype comes from a woman aged 40 to 50 with Graves' hyperthyroidism. This chain uses TRBV3-1 with TRBJ1-5; the D is unclear. CDR3 nucleotides: TGTGCCAGCAGCCAAGATGACGGCTCCGGTCAGCCCCAGCATTTT. The encoded protein is CASSQDDGSGQPQHF.